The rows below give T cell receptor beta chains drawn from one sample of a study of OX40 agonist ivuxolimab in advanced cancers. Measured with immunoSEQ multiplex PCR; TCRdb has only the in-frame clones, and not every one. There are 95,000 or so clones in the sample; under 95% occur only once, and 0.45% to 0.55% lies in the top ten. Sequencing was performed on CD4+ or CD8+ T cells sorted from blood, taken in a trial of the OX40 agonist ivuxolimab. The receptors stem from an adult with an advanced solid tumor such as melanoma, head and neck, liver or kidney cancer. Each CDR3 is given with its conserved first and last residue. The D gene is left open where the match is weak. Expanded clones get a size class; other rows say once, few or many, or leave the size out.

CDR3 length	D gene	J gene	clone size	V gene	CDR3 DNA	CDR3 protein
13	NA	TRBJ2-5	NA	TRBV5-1	TGCGCCAGCAGCTTAGGGGACCGAGAGACCCAGTACTTC	CASSLGDRETQYF
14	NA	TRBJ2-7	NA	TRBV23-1	TGCGCCAGCAGTCAACGGGGCCCCGGGTCGGAACAGTACTTC	CASSQRGPGSEQYF
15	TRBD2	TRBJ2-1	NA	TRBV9	TGTGCCAGCAGCGTTAGCGGGGGGGACTACAATGAGCAGTTCTTC	CASSVSGGDYNEQFF
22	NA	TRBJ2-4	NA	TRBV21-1	TGTGCCAGCAGCAATGGGAGGGAGCGTCTAGCGGGACCCCCTCGGGCCAAAAACATTCAGTACTTC	CASSNGRERLAGPPRAKNIQYF
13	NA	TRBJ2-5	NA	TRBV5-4	TGTGCCAGCACCACGGTTGGTGCAGAGACCCAGTACTTC	CASTTVGAETQYF
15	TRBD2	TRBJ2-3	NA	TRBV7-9	TGTGCCAGCAGCGTAACTAGCGGTCGCACAGATACGCAGTATTTT	CASSVTSGRTDTQYF
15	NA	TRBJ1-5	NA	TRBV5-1	TGCGCCAGCAGCTTGGACCCAGGAAGGGATCAGCCCCAGCATTTT	CASSLDPGRDQPQHF
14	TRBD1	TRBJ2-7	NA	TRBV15	TGTGCCACCAGCGTCGGGACAGCCTCCTACGAGCAGTACTTC	CATSVGTASYEQYF
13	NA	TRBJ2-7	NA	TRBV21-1	TGTGCCAGCAGCACCTGGACAGGGGACGAGCAGTACTTC	CASSTWTGDEQYF
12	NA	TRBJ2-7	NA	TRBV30	TGTGCCTGGAGTGTAGGGAGATACGAGCAGTACTTC	CAWSVGRYEQYF
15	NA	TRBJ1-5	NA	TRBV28	TGTGCCAGCAGCTTAACCGGGACACGCAATCAGCCCCAGCATTTT	CASSLTGTRNQPQHF
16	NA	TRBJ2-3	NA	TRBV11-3	TGTGCCAGCAGCCCGCTTCCAAGGGGGAGGGCAGATACGCAGTATTTT	CASSPLPRGRADTQYF
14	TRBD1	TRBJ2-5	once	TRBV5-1	TGCGCCAGCAGGCGGACAGGGGTCCAAGAGACCCAGTACTTC	CASRRTGVQETQYF
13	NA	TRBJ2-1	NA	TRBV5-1	TGCGCCAGCAGCTCCGGACAGTACAATGAGCAGTTCTTC	CASSSGQYNEQFF
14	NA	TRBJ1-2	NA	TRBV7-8	TGTGCCAGCAGCCGGGGGACAACTAACTATGGCTACACCTTC	CASSRGTTNYGYTF
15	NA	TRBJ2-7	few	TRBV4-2	TGTGCCAGCAGCCGCGCCTGGGACTCTAGCTACGAGCAGTACTTC	CASSRAWDSSYEQYF
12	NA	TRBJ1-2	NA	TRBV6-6	TGTGCCAGCAGTTACTCGGATTTGGGCTACACCTTC	CASSYSDLGYTF
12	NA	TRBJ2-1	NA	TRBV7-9	TGTGCCAGCAGCTTAGCGGAGGGGACGGAGTTCTTC	CASSLAEGTEFF
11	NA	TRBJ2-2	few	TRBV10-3	TGTGCCATCAGTGGCGCCGGGGAGCTGTTTTTT	CAISGAGELFF
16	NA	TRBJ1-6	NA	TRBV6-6	TGTGCCAGCAGCCCCGTGGGAGGGACCTATAATTCACCCCTCCACTTT	CASSPVGGTYNSPLHF
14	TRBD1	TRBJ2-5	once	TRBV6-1	TGTGCCAGCAGAGCGACAGGGCGACAAGAGACCCAGTACTTC	CASRATGRQETQYF
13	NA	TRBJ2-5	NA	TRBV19	TGTGCCAGTAGGGCGCCCGCTCAAGAGACCCAGTACTTC	CASRAPAQETQYF
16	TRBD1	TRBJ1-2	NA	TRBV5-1	TGCGCCAGCAGCTTGGGACAGGGGGGCACCGGAGATGGCTACACCTTC	CASSLGQGGTGDGYTF
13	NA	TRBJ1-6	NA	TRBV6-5	TGTGCCAGCGGGGGGCATTATAATTCACCCCTCCACTTT	CASGGHYNSPLHF
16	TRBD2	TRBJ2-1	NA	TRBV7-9	TGTGCCAGCACCCTCGGGGCGGGAGGTCGCTACAATGAGCAGTTCTTC	CASTLGAGGRYNEQFF
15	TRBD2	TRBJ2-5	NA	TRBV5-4	TGTGCCAGCAGCTTCCCGGCTAGCGGGGCGGAGACCCAGTACTTC	CASSFPASGAETQYF
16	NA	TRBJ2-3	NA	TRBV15	TGTGCCACCAGCAGAGAGGGAGCGACTAGCACAGATACGCAGTATTTT	CATSREGATSTDTQYF
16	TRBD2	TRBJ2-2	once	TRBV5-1	TGCGCCAGCAGCTTGCAACTAGCGGCTAACACCGGGGAGCTGTTTTTT	CASSLQLAANTGELFF
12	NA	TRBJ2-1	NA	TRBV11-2	TGTGCCAGCAGCCAACAGGGCCATGAGCAGTTCTTC	CASSQQGHEQFF
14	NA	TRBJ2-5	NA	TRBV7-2	TGTGCCAGCAGCCCAAGGACTGTCCAAGAGACCCAGTACTTC	CASSPRTVQETQYF
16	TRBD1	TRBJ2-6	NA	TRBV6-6	TGTGCCAGCACCGCGACAGGGGGCTTTGGGGCCAACGTCCTGACTTTC	CASTATGGFGANVLTF
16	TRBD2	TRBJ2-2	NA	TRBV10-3	TGTGCCATCACCAAAGGGACTAGCGGGAGTGGAGGGGAGCTGTTTTTT	CAITKGTSGSGGELFF
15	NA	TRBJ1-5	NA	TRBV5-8	TGTGCCAGCAGTCCGTCGGGCTATAGCAATCAGCCCCAGCATTTT	CASSPSGYSNQPQHF
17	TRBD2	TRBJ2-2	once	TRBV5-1	TGCGCCAGCAGCTTTATGGGGACTAGCGGGAGCACCGGGGAGCTGTTTTTT	CASSFMGTSGSTGELFF
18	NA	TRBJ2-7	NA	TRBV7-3	TGTGCCAGCAGCTTAACCTTGGGAGGACTCATAGCGTTCTACGAGCAGTACTTC	CASSLTLGGLIAFYEQYF
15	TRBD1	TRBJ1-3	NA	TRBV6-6	TGTGCCAGCAGTTATCCGGGACAGGCCGTGCACACCATATATTTT	CASSYPGQAVHTIYF
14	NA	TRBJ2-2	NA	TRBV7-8	TGTGCCAGCAGCTCGGTCGGGGGTCCCGGGGAGCTGTTTTTT	CASSSVGGPGELFF
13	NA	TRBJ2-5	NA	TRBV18	TGTGCCAGCTCACCAAGGCAGCAAGAGACCCAGTACTTC	CASSPRQQETQYF
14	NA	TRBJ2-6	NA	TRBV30	TGTGCCTGGAGTGTAGGGTCAGGGGCCAACGTCCTGACTTTC	CAWSVGSGANVLTF
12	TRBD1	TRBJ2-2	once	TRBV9	TGTGCCAGCACAAGACAGGGCGGGGAGCTGTTTTTT	CASTRQGGELFF